The clone carrying this T cell receptor (beta chain) was counted between two and nine times. Antigen: not known. These data are taken from a study of cytomegalovirus exposure and HLA in healthy donors. Healthy donors of bone marrow made up the group. In the PCR, 60 Vbeta and 13 Jbeta primers were used. Measured with immunoSEQ multiplex PCR; TCRdb has only the in-frame clones, and not every one. The sample comprises more than 110,000 clones, around 77% of which are singletons, and 4.5% to 6% rests with the top ten. CDR3 length equals 13 residues. V was shortened by 0 bases and J by 1 base, with 5 bases between the two germline ends. Per germline, CDR1 SGHDT and CDR2 YYEEEE. Findings and limits, study-wide: Analyses of presence and absence presupposed an approximately uniform sequencing depth across donors.

This clonotype was obtained from a woman aged 45-65 years in good health and CMV-seronegative. V gene TRBV5-6 combines with J gene TRBJ2-7, with D possibly being TRBD1 (5 bases). Sequencing used PBMCs. The CDR3 nucleotides read TGTGCCAGCAGCTTGGCAGGGTCCTACGAGCAGTACTTC. Translating it yields CASSLAGSYEQYF.